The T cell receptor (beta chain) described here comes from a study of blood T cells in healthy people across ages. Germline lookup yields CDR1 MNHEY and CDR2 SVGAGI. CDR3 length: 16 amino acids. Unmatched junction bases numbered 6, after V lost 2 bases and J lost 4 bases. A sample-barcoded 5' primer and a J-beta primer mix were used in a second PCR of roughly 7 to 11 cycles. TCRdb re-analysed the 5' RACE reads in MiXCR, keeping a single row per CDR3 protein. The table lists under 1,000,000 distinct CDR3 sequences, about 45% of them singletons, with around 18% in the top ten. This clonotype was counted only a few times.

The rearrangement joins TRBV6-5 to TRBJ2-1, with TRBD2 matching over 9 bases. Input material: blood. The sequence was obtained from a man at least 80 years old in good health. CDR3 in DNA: TGTGCCAGCAGTTACATGGCGGGAGGGTCATACAATGAGCAGTTCTTC. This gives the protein CASSYMAGGSYNEQFF.